This T cell receptor beta chain was sequenced in a study of T cell repertoires in cytomegalovirus infection. Trimming stripped 5 bases from V and 8 bases from J, with 16 bases between. CDR1 and CDR2 from the germline V gene are SGHTA and FQGNSA. The CDR3 has 14 amino acids. This clonotype occurred a few times. In TCRdb, the reads were re-called with MiXCR into one record per CDR3 protein. The sample contains some 180,000 distinct CDR3 sequences, around 20% of which appear only once. The V and J genes are TRBV7-2 and TRBJ2-1; D unclear. Sequenced material: PBMCs. The TCR comes from a human donor in good health (CMV status not recorded). Some clones in this sample may be carry-over from other donors' samples. The CDR3 DNA reads TGTGCCAGCAGCCCAAACCGACACGCCGATGAGCAGTTCTTC. Protein product: CASSPNRHADEQFF.